The 10 T cell receptor beta chains presented below share a single source sample, sequenced in a study of graft-versus-host responses after intestinal transplantation. This table comes from immunoSEQ multiplex PCR, and its TCRdb copy is limited to in-frame clones, with some not included. The table includes 65,000 to 90,000 clones, approximately 90% detected once. Antigen specificity for these receptors is unknown. The sequenced sample was unstimulated CD8+ T cells sorted from spleen or lymph node cells, obtained before transplant. All receptors derive from a human donor who was the organ donor for an intestinal transplant.

This clone was recorded once. The V call is TRBV15, the J call TRBJ1-1; TRBD1 is a possible D gene (5 bases). Between the trimmed V and J ends, which lost 5 bases and 0 bases, there was a span of 10 bases. This CDR3 spans 14 amino acids. Looked up from germline, CDR1 is LNHNV and CDR2 is YYDKDF (reference sequence). The CDR3 spells CATSGGLLNTEAFF. For the CDR3, the DNA is TGTGCCACCAGCGGGGGACTCCTGAACACTGAAGCTTTCTTT.

The chain recombines TRBV7-6 with TRBJ1-6; D is unresolved. The CDR3 consists of 14 residues. Germline V lookup: CDR1 SGHVS, CDR2 FNYEAQ. V lost 1 base, J lost 8 bases, and 9 bases lay in between. CDR3 sequence (DNA): TGTGCCAGCAGCTTAGGGACGGGAGATTCACCCCTCCACTTT. Amino acid sequence: CASSLGTGDSPLHF.

The CDR3 spells CASSGAQGAYNEQFF. CDR3 bases: TGTGCCAGCAGCGGCGCGCAGGGAGCCTACAATGAGCAGTTCTTC. This rearrangement joins TRBV7-9 to TRBJ2-1; D may correspond to TRBD1 or TRBD2 (5 bases each). V lost 5 bases and J 2 bases, leaving 13 bases between the germline ends. Germline assignment: CDR1 SEHNR and CDR2 FQNEAQ (reference sequence). CDR3 length: 15 amino acids.

The chain joins TRBV9 to TRBJ2-1, with 8 positions matching TRBD1. The germline CDR1 and CDR2 sequences are SGDLS and YYNGEE. The V and J ends lost 3 bases and 3 bases, in that order; junction bases with no gene match: 5. The CDR3 consists of 15 residues. CDR3 DNA sequence: TGTGCCAGCAGCGCCGGACAGGGACTCTACAATGAGCAGTTCTTC. It specifies CASSAGQGLYNEQFF.

CDR3 loop: CASSLIRDAQDGEQFF. In DNA, the CDR3 is TGCGCCAGCAGCCTCATCCGGGACGCGCAGGATGGTGAGCAGTTCTTC. The chain carries TRBV4-1 and TRBJ2-1; D might be TRBD1 or TRBD2, each matching 5 bases. The ends were cut back, 4 bases at V and 9 bases at J, with 22 bases in the middle. The CDR3 contains 16 residues. Germline V gene sequence: CDR1 MGHRA, CDR2 YSYEKL.

The DNA of the CDR3 is TGTGCCGGGACTAGCGGCAGCGATGAGCAGTTCTTC. It specifies CAGTSGSDEQFF. The chain employs TRBV30 and TRBJ2-1; TRBD2 matches 11 bases. CDR1 is GTSNPN and CDR2 is SVGIG in the germline V gene (reference sequence). CDR3 length: 12 amino acids. Losses at the gene ends were 8 bases for V and 8 bases for J; bases not matched to a gene: 5.

The V gene is TRBV19, the J gene TRBJ1-1; a possible D gene is TRBD1 (6 bases). The germline gives CDR1 LNHDA, CDR2 SQIVND (reference sequence). V lost 5 bases to trimming and J lost 1 base, with 8 bases between them. The CDR3 consists of 13 residues. The DNA for the CDR3 is TGTGCCAGTAGTCCGACAGGGAACACTGAAGCTTTCTTT. Residues: CASSPTGNTEAFF.

This chain uses TRBV25-1 with TRBJ2-2; D gene ambiguous. V lost 7 bases, J lost 0 bases, and 6 bases lay in between. There are 13 residues in the CDR3. Germline lookup yields CDR1 MGHDK and CDR2 SYGVNS. Here the CDR3 reads CASTDANTGELFF. DNA for the CDR3: TGTGCCAGCACCGACGCGAACACCGGGGAGCTGTTTTTT.

The V and J genes are TRBV7-7 and TRBJ1-1, with unresolved D. V was clipped by 4 bases and J by 1 base, with 7 bases between them. The CDR3 runs 13 residues. The germline V gene has CDR1 SSHAT and CDR2 FNYEAQ (reference sequence). The CDR3 sequence is CASSSTRNTEAFF. The CDR3, as DNA: TGTGCCAGCAGCTCGACAAGGAACACTGAAGCTTTCTTT.

The V gene is TRBV11-2, the J gene TRBJ2-1; D unclear. The CDR3 is 12 residues long. V shed 5 bases and J shed 8 bases, with 10 bases lying between them. CDR1 and CDR2 from the germline V gene are SGHAT and FQNNGV. The CDR3 bases are TGTGCCAGCAGCCCAAGCGTATATGAGCAGTTCTTC. It yields the protein CASSPSVYEQFF.